A single sample gave rise to the 15 T cell receptor beta chains below, sequenced in a study of T cell responses to AZD1222 COVID-19 vaccine. Generated by immunoSEQ multiplex PCR, the TCRdb table keeps only in-frame clones and is missing some. Counted here are fewer than 120,000 clones, around 90% occurring once; the ten biggest clones make up 7.8%. Specimen: peripheral blood, collected on day 0 of AZD1222 vaccination. Receptors originate from an adult in good health.

The chain couples TRBV11-2 to TRBJ1-6; D ambiguous. Between the trimmed V and J ends, which lost 0 bases and 10 bases, there was a span of 13 bases. The CDR3 covers 15 residues. In germline, CDR1 is SGHAT, CDR2 FQNNGV. The CDR3 reads CASSLERAGRSPLHF. As DNA, the CDR3 is TGTGCCAGCAGCTTAGAAAGGGCAGGCAGATCACCCCTCCACTTT.

This clone was recorded only once. The chain carries TRBV12-5 and TRBJ1-5; 7 bases are a match to TRBD1. Germline CDR1 and CDR2: LGHNT and FRNRAP. The CDR3 sequence is 15 residues long. Trimming took 2 bases from V and 5 from J; bases not matched to a gene: 6. The CDR3 nucleotides read TGTGCTAGTGGTTTGTACCAGGGGGTAGATCAGCCCCAGCATTTT. Its translation: CASGLYQGVDQPQHF.

The V call is TRBV15, the J call TRBJ2-7; 8 bases fit TRBD1. The J segment lost 3 bases and the V segment lost 0 bases, leaving 10 bases of the junction unmatched. The CDR3 covers 17 residues. Germline CDR1 is LNHNV and CDR2 is YYDKDF (reference sequence). This CDR3 reads CATSRESSGTGYYEQYF. The DNA of the CDR3 is TGTGCCACCAGCAGAGAATCTTCCGGGACAGGTTACTACGAGCAGTACTTC.

The chain uses TRBV5-5 and TRBJ1-4; no clear D. Deletions cut 1 base from V and 8 bases from J, with 9 bases between. Germline loops: CDR1 SGHKS, CDR2 YYEKEE (reference sequence). This CDR3 is built from 13 residues. CDR3 DNA: TGTGCCAGCAGCTTGCATCCTGGCGAAAAACTGTTTTTT. It is translated as CASSLHPGEKLFF.

This CDR3 reads CASRQGAEKLFF. The CDR3, as DNA: TGCGCCAGCAGACAGGGGGCTGAAAAACTGTTTTTT. This chain joins TRBV5-1 and TRBJ1-4; TRBD1 aligns across 9 bases. The CDR3 is made up of 12 amino acids. V was pared by 5 bases and J by 7 bases, with 0 bases of the junction left unmatched. CDR1 is SGHRS, CDR2 YFSETQ, per germline.

The rearrangement links TRBV7-9 to TRBJ2-2; D tentatively reads TRBD1 or TRBD2 (5 bases each). V lost 4 bases, J lost 1 base, and 10 bases lay in between. CDR1 and CDR2 from the germline V gene are SEHNR and FQNEAQ (reference sequence). The CDR3 loop spans 15 amino acids. This CDR3 reads CASSSGTVNTGELFF. CDR3 coding DNA: TGTGCCAGCAGCTCGGGGACGGTGAACACCGGGGAGCTGTTTTTT.

This clone was picked up one time. The CDR3 sequence: CASSYSTRGNEQFF. The CDR3 nucleotides read TGTGCCAGCAGTTACTCGACGCGGGGCAATGAGCAGTTCTTC. The V gene is TRBV6-2 or TRBV6-3, the J gene TRBJ2-1; tentatively, D is TRBD2 (6 bases). Trimming cost V 0 bases and J 6 bases, with 9 bases left between them. CDR1 and CDR2 from the germline V gene are MNHEY and SVGEGT. CDR3 size: 14 residues.

The chain uses TRBV10-3 and TRBJ2-1, with D possibly TRBD2 on 6 matching bases. The CDR3 has 12 amino acids. Germline CDR1 is ENHRY and CDR2 is SYGVKD. The V end lost 10 bases, the J end lost 3 bases, and 10 bases lay between the germline ends. The CDR3 loop reads CATAGSYNEQFF. The CDR3 DNA reads TGTGCCACCGCCGGGAGCTACAATGAGCAGTTCTTC.

The J gene is TRBJ2-3, the V gene TRBV5-1; 9 bases line up with TRBD1. Germline loops: CDR1 SGHRS, CDR2 YFSETQ. CDR3 length: 16 residues. V trimming: 2 bases; J trimming: 10 bases; junction bases outside the gene matches: 14. The CDR3, as DNA: TGCGCCAGCAGCTTTCCGGGACAGGGACGTTTAATGGCGCAGTATTTT. Amino acids: CASSFPGQGRLMAQYF.

The table lists this clone with a few counts. V is TRBV10-1 and J is TRBJ2-7; D call uncertain. The CDR3 has 14 amino acids. The V gene lost 4 bases and the J gene lost 0 bases, with 10 bases spanning the gap. Germline V gene lookup returns CDR1 WNHNN and CDR2 SYGVQD (reference sequence). The CDR3 region is CASSGTESSYEQYF. CDR3 DNA: TGCGCCAGCAGTGGGACGGAAAGCTCCTACGAGCAGTACTTC.

This chain connects TRBV9 to TRBJ2-1; 8 nucleotides line up with TRBD2. This CDR3 has 15 residues. In germline, CDR1 is SGDLS, CDR2 YYNGEE. Trimming cost V 0 bases and J 4 bases; bases outside gene matches: 3. CDR3 residues: CASSVATGGYNEQFF. As DNA, the CDR3 is TGTGCCAGCAGCGTAGCTACGGGGGGGTACAATGAGCAGTTCTTC.

The V call is TRBV10-3, the J call TRBJ1-3; D is possibly TRBD1 (5 bases). This CDR3 is built from 11 residues. Trimming cost V 11 bases and J 4 bases, with 9 bases left between them. CDR1 is ENHRY and CDR2 is SYGVKD in the germline V gene. The CDR3 coding sequence is TGTGCCTCCGGGGCAGGAAACACCATATATTTT. It is translated as CASGAGNTIYF.

The genes are TRBV28 and TRBJ1-2, with a weak D call TRBD1 (5 bases). V gave up 6 bases and J gave up 4 bases, with 18 bases separating them. CDR3 length equals 15 residues. The germline V gene encodes CDR1 MDHEN and CDR2 SYDVKM. CDR3 in amino acids: CASSPSDTGFYGYTF. Here the CDR3 DNA reads TGTGCCAGCAGCCCATCTGATACAGGATTCTATGGCTACACCTTC.

The chain joins TRBV11-2 to TRBJ1-4, with D uncertain. The CDR3 consists of 15 residues. V was shortened by 5 bases and J by 7 bases, with 17 bases between the two germline ends. CDR1 is SGHAT and CDR2 is FQNNGV in the germline V gene. CDR3 region: CASSPVVIRSEKLFF. DNA of the CDR3: TGTGCCAGCAGCCCAGTGGTGATAAGGAGTGAAAAACTGTTTTTT.

This sequence joins TRBV3-1 (or the pseudogene TRBV3-2) and TRBJ2-2; 7 nucleotides agree with TRBD2. There are 16 residues in the CDR3. Trimming removed 3 bases from V and 0 bases from J; junction bases left unmatched: 4. CDR1 LGHDT and CDR2 YNNKEL come from the germline V gene (reference sequence). The chain's CDR3 is CASSHVGGTNTGELFF. The CDR3 coding sequence is TGTGCCAGCAGCCACGTCGGGGGGACGAACACCGGGGAGCTGTTTTTT.